This T cell receptor (beta chain) comes out of a study of OX40 agonist ivuxolimab in advanced cancers. Study overall: Three patients got partial responses; one had hepatocellular carcinoma and two had cutaneous melanoma.

Looked up from germline, CDR1 is LNHDA and CDR2 is SQIVND (reference sequence). The CDR3 is made up of 15 amino acids. J lost 6 bases, V lost 5 bases, and 8 bases had no gene match. Using immunoSEQ multiplex PCR, the repertoire was profiled, and TCRdb retains in-frame clones only, with some absent. Seen here are tens of thousands of clones, about four fifths observed once, and the top ten hold less than 7.5%. This clonotype originated in an adult with an advanced solid tumor such as melanoma, head and neck, liver or kidney cancer. The V call is TRBV19, the J call TRBJ2-2; 8 positions agree with TRBD2. Sequenced here: CD4+ or CD8+ T cells sorted from blood, sampled in a trial of the OX40 agonist ivuxolimab. The CDR3 loop reads CASSPGPRGAGELFF. The CDR3 nucleotides read TGTGCCAGTAGTCCCGGGCCGCGGGGGGCCGGGGAGCTGTTTTTT.